The 8 T cell receptor beta chains listed next were all sequenced from one sample in a study of blood T cell repertoires in COVID-19. TCRdb's table, derived via immunoSEQ multiplex PCR, lists solely in-frame clones and lacks some. This table has under 40,000 clones, about 90% appearing once. Sequencing was carried out using peripheral blood. The receptor source for this set is a man between 60 and 70 years old with active COVID-19.

The V gene is TRBV6-5, the J gene TRBJ1-1; D possibly corresponds to TRBD1 (5 bases). Trimming cost V 1 base and J 4 bases, with 7 bases left between them. CDR1 is MNHEY and CDR2 is SVGAGI in the germline V gene. The length of the CDR3 is 13 residues. CDR3 sequence reads: CASSYLRGTEAFF. CDR3 DNA sequence: TGTGCCAGCAGTTACTTAAGGGGCACTGAAGCTTTCTTT.

The genes are TRBV4-3 and TRBJ2-1; D not resolved. Germline lookup yields CDR1 LGHNA and CDR2 YSLEER. The germline V and J ends were trimmed by 0 bases and 0 bases, with 12 bases remaining between them. The length of the CDR3 is 17 residues. As DNA, the CDR3 is TGCGCCAGCAGCCAAGATAAGGTGTGGAGCTCCTACAATGAGCAGTTCTTC. It is translated as CASSQDKVWSSYNEQFF.

The genes are TRBV6-6 and TRBJ2-3; 9 bases fit TRBD1. V was clipped by 5 bases and J by 3 bases; unmatched bases: 12. CDR3 length: 17 amino acids. Germline V gene data show CDR1 as MNHNY and CDR2 as SVGAGI (reference sequence). The CDR3 DNA sequence: TGTGCCAGCAGTCGCCCCACCGGGACAGGGTTAACAGATACGCAGTATTTT. It translates to CASSRPTGTGLTDTQYF.

J is TRBJ2-7 and V is TRBV21-1; the table's D call of TRBD1 was not tested on the DNA. TRBV21-1 is flagged as a pseudogene. The CDR3 runs 15 residues. The CDR3 protein is CASSTGQGLRYEQYF. DNA of the CDR3: TGTGCCAGCAGCACTGGACAGGGGCTCCGCTACGAGCAGTACTTC.

V and J are TRBV4-1 and TRBJ1-4, with a tentative D call TRBD1 (6 bases). With 4 bases removed from V and 4 bases from J, the gap between germline ends came to 10 bases. This CDR3 is built from 14 residues. Germline CDR1 is MGHRA and CDR2 is YSYEKL. The CDR3 reads CASSLDSLNEKLFF. DNA of the CDR3: TGCGCCAGCAGCCTGGACAGCCTTAATGAAAAACTGTTTTTT.

This clone was seen once. V gene TRBV27 combines with J gene TRBJ1-5; no clear D. This CDR3 is 13 amino acids long. Per germline, CDR1 MNHEY and CDR2 SMNVEV (reference sequence). V shed 2 bases and J shed 4 bases, with 6 bases lying between them. The CDR3: CASSLRGNQPQHF. In DNA, the CDR3 is TGTGCCAGCAGTTTACGGGGTAATCAGCCCCAGCATTTT.

This clone was seen a single time. The V and J genes are TRBV6-5 and TRBJ2-5; perhaps TRBD2 as D (5 bases). V was cut by 6 bases and J by 9 bases, with 17 bases left in between. CDR1 is MNHEY and CDR2 is SVGAGI in the germline V gene. CDR3 length: 13 residues. The CDR3 DNA follows: TGTGCCAGCAGGCCGACTATCACCGGGGCCCAGTACTTC. Translating it yields CASRPTITGAQYF.

The J gene is TRBJ1-1, the V gene TRBV4-1, with D perhaps TRBD1 (6 bases). The CDR3 length is 15 residues. V lost 3 bases and J lost 5, with 16 bases in between. From germline, CDR1 is MGHRA and CDR2 YSYEKL. The CDR3 region is CASSHRLGAGTEAFF. The CDR3 nucleotides are TGCGCCAGCAGCCATCGGTTGGGGGCTGGTACTGAAGCTTTCTTT.